This T cell receptor (beta chain) was documented in a study of T cells after yellow fever vaccination. Study-wide results and limits: Reappearance after the booster was observed for most primary-vaccination clones (about 96% CD4, over 70% CD8).

TCRdb re-called the 5' RACE reads with MiXCR, one entry per CDR3 protein. Of under 200,000 distinct CDR3 sequences detected, 11% appear once; the ten largest clones hold 36%. In its sample, this clonotype was seen a few times. Its target is not known. The germline CDR1 and CDR2 sequences are SQVTM and ANQGSEA. This CDR3 contains 14 residues. The ends lost 3 bases at V and 7 bases at J; junction bases unmatched: 9. This clonotype originated in a man aged 18 to 29 who received the YFV17D yellow fever vaccine. The gene calls are TRBV29-1 and TRBJ2-1; 7 nucleotides line up with TRBD1. The specimen was CD8+ T cells sorted from PBMCs, collected 15 days after the yellow fever booster vaccination. CDR3 amino acids: CSVDSGQSKNEQFF. CDR3 bases: TGCAGCGTTGATTCGGGACAGTCAAAGAATGAGCAGTTCTTC.